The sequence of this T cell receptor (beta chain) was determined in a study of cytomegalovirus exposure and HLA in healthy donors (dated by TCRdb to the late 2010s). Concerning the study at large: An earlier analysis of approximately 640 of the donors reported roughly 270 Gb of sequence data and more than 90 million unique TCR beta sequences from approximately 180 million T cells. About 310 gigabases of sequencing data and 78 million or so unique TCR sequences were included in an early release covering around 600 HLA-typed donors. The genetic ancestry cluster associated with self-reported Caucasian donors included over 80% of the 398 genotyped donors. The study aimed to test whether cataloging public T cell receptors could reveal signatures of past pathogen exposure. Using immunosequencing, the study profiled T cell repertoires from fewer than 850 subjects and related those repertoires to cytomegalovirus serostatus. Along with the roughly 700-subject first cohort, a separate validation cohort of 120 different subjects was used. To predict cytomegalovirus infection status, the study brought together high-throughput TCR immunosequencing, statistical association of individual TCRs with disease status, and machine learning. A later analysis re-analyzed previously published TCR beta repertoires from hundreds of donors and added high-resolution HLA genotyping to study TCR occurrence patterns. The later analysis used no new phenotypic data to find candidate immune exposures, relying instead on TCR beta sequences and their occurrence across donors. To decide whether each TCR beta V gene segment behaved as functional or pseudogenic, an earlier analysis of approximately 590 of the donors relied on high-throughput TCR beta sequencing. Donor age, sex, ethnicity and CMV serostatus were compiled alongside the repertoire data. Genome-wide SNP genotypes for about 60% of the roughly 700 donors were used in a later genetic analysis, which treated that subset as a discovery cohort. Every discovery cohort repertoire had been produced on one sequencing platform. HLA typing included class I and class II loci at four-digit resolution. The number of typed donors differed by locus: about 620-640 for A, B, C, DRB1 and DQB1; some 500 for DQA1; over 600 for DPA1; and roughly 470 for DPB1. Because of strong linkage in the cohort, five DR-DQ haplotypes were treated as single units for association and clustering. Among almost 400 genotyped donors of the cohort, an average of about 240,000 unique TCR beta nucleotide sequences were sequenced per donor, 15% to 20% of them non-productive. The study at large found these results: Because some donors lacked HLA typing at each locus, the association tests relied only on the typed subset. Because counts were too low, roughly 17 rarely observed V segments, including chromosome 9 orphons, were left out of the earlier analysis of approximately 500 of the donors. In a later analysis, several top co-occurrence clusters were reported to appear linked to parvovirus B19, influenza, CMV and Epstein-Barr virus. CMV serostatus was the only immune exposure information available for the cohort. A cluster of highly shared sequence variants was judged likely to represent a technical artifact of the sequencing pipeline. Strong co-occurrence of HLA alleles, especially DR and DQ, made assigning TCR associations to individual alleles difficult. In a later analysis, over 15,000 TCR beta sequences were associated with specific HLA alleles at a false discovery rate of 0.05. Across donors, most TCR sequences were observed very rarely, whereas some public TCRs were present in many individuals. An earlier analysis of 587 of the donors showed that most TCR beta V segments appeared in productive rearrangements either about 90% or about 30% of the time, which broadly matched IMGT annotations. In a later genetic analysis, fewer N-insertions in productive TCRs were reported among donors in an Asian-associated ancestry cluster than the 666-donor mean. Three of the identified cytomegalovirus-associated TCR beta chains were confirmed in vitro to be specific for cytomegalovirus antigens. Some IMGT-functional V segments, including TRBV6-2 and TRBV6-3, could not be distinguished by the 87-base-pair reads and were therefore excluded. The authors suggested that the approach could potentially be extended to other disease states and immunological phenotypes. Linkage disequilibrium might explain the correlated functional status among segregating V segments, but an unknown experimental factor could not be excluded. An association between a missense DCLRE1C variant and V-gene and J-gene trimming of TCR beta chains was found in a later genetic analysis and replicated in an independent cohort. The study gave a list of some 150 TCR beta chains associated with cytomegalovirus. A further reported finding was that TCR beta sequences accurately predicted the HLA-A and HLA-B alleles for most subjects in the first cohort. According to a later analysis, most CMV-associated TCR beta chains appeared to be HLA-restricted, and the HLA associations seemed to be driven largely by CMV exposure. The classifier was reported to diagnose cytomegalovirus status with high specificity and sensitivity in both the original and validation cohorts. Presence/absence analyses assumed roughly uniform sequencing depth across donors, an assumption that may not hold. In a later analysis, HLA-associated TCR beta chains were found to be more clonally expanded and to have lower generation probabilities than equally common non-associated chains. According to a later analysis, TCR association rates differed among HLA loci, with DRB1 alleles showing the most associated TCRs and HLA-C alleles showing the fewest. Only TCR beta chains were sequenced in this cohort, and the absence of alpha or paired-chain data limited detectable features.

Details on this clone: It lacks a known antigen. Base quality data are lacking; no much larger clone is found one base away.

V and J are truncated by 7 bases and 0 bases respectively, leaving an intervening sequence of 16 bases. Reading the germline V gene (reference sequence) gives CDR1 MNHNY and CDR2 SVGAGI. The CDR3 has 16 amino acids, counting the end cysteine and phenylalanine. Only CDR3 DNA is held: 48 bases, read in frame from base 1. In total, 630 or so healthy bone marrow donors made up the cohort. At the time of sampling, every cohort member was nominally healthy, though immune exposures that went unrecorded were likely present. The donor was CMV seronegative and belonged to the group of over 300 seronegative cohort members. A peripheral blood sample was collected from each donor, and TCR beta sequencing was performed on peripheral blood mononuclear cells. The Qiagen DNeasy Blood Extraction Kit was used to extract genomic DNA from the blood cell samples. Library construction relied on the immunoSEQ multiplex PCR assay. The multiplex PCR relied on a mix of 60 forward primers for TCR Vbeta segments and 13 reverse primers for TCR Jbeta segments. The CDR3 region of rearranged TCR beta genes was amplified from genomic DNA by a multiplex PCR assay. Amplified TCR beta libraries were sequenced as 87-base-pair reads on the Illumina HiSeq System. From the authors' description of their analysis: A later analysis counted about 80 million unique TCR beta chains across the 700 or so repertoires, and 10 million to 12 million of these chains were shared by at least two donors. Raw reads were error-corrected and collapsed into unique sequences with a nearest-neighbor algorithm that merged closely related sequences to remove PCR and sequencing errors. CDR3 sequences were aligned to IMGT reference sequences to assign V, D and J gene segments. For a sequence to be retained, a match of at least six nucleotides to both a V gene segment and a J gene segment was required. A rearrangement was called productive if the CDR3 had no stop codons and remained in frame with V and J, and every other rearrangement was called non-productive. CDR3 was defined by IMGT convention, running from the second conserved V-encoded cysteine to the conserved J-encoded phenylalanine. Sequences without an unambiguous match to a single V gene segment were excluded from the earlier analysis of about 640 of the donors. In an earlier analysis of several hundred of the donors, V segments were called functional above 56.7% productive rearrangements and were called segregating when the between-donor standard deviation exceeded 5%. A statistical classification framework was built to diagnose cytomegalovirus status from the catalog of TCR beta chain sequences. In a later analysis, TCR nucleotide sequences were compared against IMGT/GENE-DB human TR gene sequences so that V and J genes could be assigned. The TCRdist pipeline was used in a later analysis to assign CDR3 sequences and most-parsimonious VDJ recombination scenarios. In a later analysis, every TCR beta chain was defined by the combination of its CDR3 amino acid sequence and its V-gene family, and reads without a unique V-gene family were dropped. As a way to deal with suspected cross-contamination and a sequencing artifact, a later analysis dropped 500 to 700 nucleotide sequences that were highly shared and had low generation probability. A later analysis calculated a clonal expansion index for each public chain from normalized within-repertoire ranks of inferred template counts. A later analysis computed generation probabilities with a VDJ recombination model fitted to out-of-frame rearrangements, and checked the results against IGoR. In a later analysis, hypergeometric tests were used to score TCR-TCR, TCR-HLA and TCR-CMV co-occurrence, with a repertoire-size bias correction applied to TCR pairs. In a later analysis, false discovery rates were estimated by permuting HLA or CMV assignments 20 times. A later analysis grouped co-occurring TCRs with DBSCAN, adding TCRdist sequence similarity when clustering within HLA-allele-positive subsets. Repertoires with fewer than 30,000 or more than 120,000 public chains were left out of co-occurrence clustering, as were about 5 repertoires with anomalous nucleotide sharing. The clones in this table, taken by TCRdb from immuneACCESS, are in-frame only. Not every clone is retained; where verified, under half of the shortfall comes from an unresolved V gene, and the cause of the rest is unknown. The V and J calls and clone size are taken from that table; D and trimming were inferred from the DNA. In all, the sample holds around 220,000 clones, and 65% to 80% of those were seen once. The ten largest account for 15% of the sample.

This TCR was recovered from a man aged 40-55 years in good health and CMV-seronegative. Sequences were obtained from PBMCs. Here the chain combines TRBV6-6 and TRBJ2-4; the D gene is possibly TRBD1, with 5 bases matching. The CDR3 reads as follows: CASTPNQGLAKNIQYF. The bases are TGTGCCAGCACGCCGAATCAGGGTTTAGCCAAAAACATTCAGTACTTC.